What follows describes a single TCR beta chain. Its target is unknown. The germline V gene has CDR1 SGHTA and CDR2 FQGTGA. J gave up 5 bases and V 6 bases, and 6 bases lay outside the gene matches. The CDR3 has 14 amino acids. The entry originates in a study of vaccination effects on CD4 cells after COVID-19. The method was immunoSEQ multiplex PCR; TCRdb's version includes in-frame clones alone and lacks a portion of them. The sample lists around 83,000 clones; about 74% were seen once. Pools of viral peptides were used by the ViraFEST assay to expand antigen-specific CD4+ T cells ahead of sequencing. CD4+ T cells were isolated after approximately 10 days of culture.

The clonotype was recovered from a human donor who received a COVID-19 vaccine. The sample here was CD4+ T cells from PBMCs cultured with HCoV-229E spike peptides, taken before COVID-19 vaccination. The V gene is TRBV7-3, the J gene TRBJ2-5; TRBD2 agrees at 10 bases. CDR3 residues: CASRQSGGAETQYF. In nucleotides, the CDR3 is TGTGCCAGCAGACAAAGCGGGGGGGCGGAGACCCAGTACTTC.